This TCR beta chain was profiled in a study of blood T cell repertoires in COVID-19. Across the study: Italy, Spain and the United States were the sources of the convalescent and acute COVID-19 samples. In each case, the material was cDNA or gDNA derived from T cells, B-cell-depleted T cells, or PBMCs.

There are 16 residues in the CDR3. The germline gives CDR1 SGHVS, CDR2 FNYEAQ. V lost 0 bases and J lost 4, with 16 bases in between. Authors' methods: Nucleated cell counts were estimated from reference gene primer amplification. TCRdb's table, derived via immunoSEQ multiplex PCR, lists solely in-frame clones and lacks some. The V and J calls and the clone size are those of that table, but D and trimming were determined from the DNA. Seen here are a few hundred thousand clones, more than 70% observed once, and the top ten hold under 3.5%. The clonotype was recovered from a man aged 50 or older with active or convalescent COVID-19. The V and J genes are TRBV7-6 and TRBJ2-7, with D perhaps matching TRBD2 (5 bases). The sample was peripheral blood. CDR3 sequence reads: CASSLAGSRGGYEQYF. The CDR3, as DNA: TGTGCCAGCAGCTTAGCAGGCAGCCGAGGAGGTTACGAGCAGTACTTC.